This TCR beta chain was obtained from a study of OX40 agonist ivuxolimab in advanced cancers. Findings and limits, study-wide: Mean expanded clone counts were higher in CD8+ than CD4+ T cells. Relatively little clonal expansion, among the lowest observed, appeared in partial responders at 0.1-3.0 mg/kg.

The protocol was immunoSEQ multiplex PCR, while the TCRdb copy is restricted to in-frame clones and leaves out a portion. In the table there are tens of thousands of clones, about 86% of which are singletons. A word on this clone: Its antigen is unidentified.

The V end lost 4 bases, the J end lost 6 bases, and 13 bases lay between the germline ends. CDR1 SGHRS and CDR2 YFSETQ come from the germline V gene. The CDR3 is made up of 13 amino acids. The receptor was isolated from an adult with an advanced solid tumor such as melanoma, head and neck, liver or kidney cancer. Material: CD4+ or CD8+ T cells sorted from blood, obtained in a trial of the OX40 agonist ivuxolimab. The V call is TRBV5-1, the J call TRBJ1-2; a weak D match, TRBD1 (6 bases). CDR3 region: CASSPRTVDGYTF. CDR3 bases: TGCGCCAGCAGCCCTAGGACAGTAGATGGCTACACCTTC.